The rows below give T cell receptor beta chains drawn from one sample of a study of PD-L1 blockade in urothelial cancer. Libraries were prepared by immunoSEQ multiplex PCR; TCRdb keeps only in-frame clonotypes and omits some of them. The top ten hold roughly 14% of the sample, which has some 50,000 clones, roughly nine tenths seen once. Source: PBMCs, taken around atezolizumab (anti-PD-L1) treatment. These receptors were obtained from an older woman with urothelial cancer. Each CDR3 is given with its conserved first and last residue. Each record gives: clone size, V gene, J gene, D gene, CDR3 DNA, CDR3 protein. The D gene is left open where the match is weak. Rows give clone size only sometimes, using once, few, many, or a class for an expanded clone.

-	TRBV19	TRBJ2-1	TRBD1	TGTGCCAGTAGCCCCCCAGGGACAGGGTTGGTTGAGCAGTTCTTC	CASSPPGTGLVEQFF
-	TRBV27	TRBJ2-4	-	TGTGCCAGCAGTTTTCAACAGAGTCAGGCCAAAAACATTCAGTACTTC	CASSFQQSQAKNIQYF
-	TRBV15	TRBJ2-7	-	TGTGCCACCAGCGGAGGGGGGAGGACTAGAGGCGAGCAGTACTTC	CATSGGGRTRGEQYF
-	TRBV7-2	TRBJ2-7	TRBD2	TGTGCCAGCAGCCGGGGGGGACTGGCCTACGAGCAGTACTTC	CASSRGGLAYEQYF
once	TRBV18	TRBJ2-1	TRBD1	TGTGCCAGCTCACCGATTACGGGCAGGGGGCTCTACAATGAGCAGTTCTTC	CASSPITGRGLYNEQFF
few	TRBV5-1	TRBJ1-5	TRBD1	TGCGCCAGCAGCTCCGGGACAGCCAATCAGCCCCAGCATTTT	CASSSGTANQPQHF
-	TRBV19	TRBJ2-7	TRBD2	TGTGCCAGTACCTCTAGCGGGAGGTCCTACGAGCAGTACTTC	CASTSSGRSYEQYF
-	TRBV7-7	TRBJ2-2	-	TGTGCCAGCAGCTTAGGTGGCAGTCACACCGGGGAGCTGTTTTTT	CASSLGGSHTGELFF
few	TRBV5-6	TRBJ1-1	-	TGTGCCAGCAGCTTGGCCGCCTTTCCGGAAACAGGGGAAGCTTTCTTT	CASSLAAFPETGEAFF
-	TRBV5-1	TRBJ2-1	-	TGCGCCAGCAGCGCGGCCTTAGCGGTCCGCAATGAGCAGTTCTTC	CASSAALAVRNEQFF
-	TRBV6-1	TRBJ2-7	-	TGTGCCAGCAGTGATGGGGACTTCGGGTCCGAGCAGTACTTC	CASSDGDFGSEQYF
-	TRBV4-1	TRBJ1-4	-	TGCGCCAGCAGCTCAGGGATTGGGACTAATGAAAAACTGTTTTTT	CASSSGIGTNEKLFF
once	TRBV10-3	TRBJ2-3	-	TGTGCCATCAGCGACCAGGGGCTGAATACAGATACGCAGTATTTT	CAISDQGLNTDTQYF